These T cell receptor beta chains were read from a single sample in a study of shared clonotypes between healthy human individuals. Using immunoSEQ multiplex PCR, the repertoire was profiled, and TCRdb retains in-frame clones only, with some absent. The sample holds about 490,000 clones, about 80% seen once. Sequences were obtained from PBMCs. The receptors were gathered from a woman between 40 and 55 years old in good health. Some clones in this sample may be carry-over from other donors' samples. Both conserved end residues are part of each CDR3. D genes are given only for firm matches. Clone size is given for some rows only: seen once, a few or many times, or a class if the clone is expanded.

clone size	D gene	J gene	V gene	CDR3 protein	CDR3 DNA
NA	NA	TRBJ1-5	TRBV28	CASSLSPGVEEDQPQHF	TGTGCCAGCAGTTTATCCCCGGGGGTCGAAGAGGATCAGCCCCAGCATTTT
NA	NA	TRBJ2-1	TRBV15	CATSRGGAQTYNEQFF	TGTGCCACCAGCAGAGGGGGAGCACAAACCTACAATGAGCAGTTCTTC
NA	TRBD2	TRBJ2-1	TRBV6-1	CASLLLAGDYEQFF	TGTGCCAGCCTCCTACTAGCGGGAGATTATGAGCAGTTCTTC
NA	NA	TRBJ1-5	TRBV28	CASSSGGYNQPQHF	TGTGCCAGCAGTTCGGGCGGGTACAATCAGCCCCAGCATTTT
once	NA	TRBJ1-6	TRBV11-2	CASSSPSRGSPLHF	TGTGCCAGCAGCTCCCCCTCGCGAGGTTCACCCCTCCACTTT
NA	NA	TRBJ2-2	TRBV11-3	CASSFEASGELFF	TGTGCCAGCAGCTTCGAAGCGAGCGGGGAGCTGTTTTTT
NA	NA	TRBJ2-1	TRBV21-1	CASSTELAPHNEQFF	TGTGCCAGCAGCACCGAACTAGCTCCCCACAATGAGCAGTTCTTC
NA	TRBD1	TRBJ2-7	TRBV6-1	CASSGTGGASYEQYF	TGTGCCAGCAGTGGAACAGGGGGCGCATCCTACGAGCAGTACTTC
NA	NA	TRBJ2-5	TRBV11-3	CASSLRESETQYF	TGTGCCAGCAGCTTACGGGAGAGCGAGACCCAGTACTTC
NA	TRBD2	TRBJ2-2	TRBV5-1	CASSLAGSGRAETGELFF	TGCGCCAGCAGCTTGGCTGGTAGCGGGAGGGCCGAAACCGGGGAGCTGTTTTTT
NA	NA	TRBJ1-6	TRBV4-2	CASSPAMGRVHSPLHF	TGTGCCAGCAGCCCCGCCATGGGCAGGGTTCATTCACCCCTCCACTTT
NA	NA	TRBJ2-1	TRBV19	CASSSRASADNEQFF	TGTGCCAGTAGTTCCCGGGCTAGCGCCGACAATGAGCAGTTCTTC
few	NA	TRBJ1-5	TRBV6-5	CASREEGLNQPQHF	TGTGCCAGCAGGGAGGAAGGACTAAATCAGCCCCAGCATTTT
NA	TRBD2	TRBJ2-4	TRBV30	CAWSAGLAGVLQYF	TGTGCCTGGAGTGCCGGACTAGCGGGAGTCCTTCAGTACTTC
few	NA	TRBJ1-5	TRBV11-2	CASSLAPDQPQHF	TGTGCCAGCAGCCTGGCGCCCGATCAGCCCCAGCATTTT
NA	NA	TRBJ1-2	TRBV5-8	CASSLDSQGTF	TGTGCCAGCAGCTTGGACAGCCAGGGCACCTTC
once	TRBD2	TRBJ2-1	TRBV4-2	CASSQTPGLGNNEQFF	TGTGCCAGCAGCCAAACCCCGGGACTAGGAAACAATGAGCAGTTCTTC
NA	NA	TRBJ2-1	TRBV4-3	CASSQTTGGFFGTNYNEQFF	TGCGCCAGCAGCCAGACTACAGGGGGTTTTTTCGGGACTAACTACAATGAGCAGTTCTTC
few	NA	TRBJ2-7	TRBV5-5	CASSFTSSTYEQYF	TGTGCCAGCAGCTTCACTAGTTCCACCTACGAGCAGTACTTC
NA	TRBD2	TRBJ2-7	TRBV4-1	CASSQEAGGDYEQYF	TGCGCCAGCAGCCAGGAAGCGGGAGGGGACTACGAGCAGTACTTC
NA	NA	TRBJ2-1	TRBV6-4	CASSDDVGGNEQFF	TGTGCCAGCAGCGACGACGTCGGGGGCAATGAGCAGTTCTTC
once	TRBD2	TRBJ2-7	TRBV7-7	CASSPSSGSWDEQYF	TGTGCCAGCAGCCCTTCTAGCGGCTCTTGGGACGAGCAGTACTTC
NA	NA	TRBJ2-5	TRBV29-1	CSVVPGNQETQYF	TGCAGCGTTGTGCCCGGGAACCAAGAGACCCAGTACTTC
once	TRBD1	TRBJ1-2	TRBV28	CASSAGTDHYGYTF	TGTGCCAGCAGTGCCGGGACAGATCACTATGGCTACACCTTC
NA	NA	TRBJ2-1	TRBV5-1	CASSLAFSGVGSEQFF	TGCGCCAGCAGCTTGGCCTTTTCGGGAGTTGGTAGTGAGCAGTTCTTC
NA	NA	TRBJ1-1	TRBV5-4	CASSLFRGAIPGRAFF	TGTGCCAGCAGCTTGTTCCGGGGGGCTATTCCCGGGAGGGCTTTCTTT
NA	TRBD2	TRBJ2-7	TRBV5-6	CASSPLAGSSYEQYF	TGTGCCAGCAGCCCATTAGCGGGGAGCTCCTACGAGCAGTACTTC
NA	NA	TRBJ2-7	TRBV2	CASSVSYEQYF	TGTGCCAGCAGTGTGTCCTACGAGCAGTACTTC
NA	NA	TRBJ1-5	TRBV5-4	CASSLGPNQPQHF	TGTGCCAGCAGCTTGGGACCAAATCAGCCCCAGCATTTT
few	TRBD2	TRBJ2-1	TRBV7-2	CASSLPGLAAGYNEQFF	TGTGCCAGCAGCTTACCGGGACTAGCGGCGGGGTACAATGAGCAGTTCTTC
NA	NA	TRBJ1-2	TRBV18	CASSPPGDYGYTF	TGTGCCAGCTCACCACCCGGAGACTATGGCTACACCTTC
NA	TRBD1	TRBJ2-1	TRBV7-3	CASSSSGTANNEQFF	TGTGCCAGCAGCTCCTCCGGGACAGCGAACAATGAGCAGTTCTTC
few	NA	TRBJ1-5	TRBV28	CASGRLDQPQHF	TGTGCCAGCGGTAGACTGGATCAGCCCCAGCATTTT
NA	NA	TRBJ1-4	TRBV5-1	CASSLDNEKLFF	TGCGCCAGCAGCTTGGACAATGAAAAACTGTTTTTT
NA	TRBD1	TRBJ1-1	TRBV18	CASSLRDRNTEAFF	TGTGCCAGCTCACTAAGGGACAGGAACACTGAAGCTTTCTTT
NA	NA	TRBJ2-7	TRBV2	CASSSGRGSYEQYF	TGTGCCAGCAGTTCGGGACGGGGCTCCTACGAGCAGTACTTC
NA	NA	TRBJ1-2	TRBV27	CASSLSESIRTGYTF	TGTGCCAGCAGTTTATCGGAATCAATCAGGACGGGCTACACCTTC
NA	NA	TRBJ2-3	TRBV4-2	CASSQEGIGTDTQYF	TGTGCCAGCAGCCAAGAGGGCATAGGCACAGATACGCAGTATTTT
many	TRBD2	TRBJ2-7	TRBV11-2	CASSLRLAGPYEQYF	TGTGCCAGCAGCCTCCGACTAGCGGGTCCCTACGAGCAGTACTTC
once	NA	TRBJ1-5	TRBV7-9	CASSSRGTQNQPQHF	TGTGCCAGCAGCTCGAGGGGGACACAGAATCAGCCCCAGCATTTT
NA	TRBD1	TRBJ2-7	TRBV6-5	CASSYSPDRGPYEQYF	TGTGCCAGCAGTTACTCGCCAGACAGGGGTCCCTACGAGCAGTACTTC
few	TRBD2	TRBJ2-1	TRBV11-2	CASSLYSGRSDEQFF	TGTGCCAGCAGCTTGTACAGCGGGAGGTCCGATGAGCAGTTCTTC
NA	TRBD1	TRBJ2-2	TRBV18	CASSPGTGTGELFF	TGTGCCAGCTCACCCGGGACAGGGACCGGGGAGCTGTTTTTT
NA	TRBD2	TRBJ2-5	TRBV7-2	CASSLSSGKETQYF	TGTGCCAGCAGCCTATCTAGCGGGAAAGAGACCCAGTACTTC
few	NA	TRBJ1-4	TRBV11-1	CASSLEQGEASQGKLFF	TGTGCCAGCAGCTTAGAACAGGGTGAAGCCTCACAAGGAAAACTGTTTTTT
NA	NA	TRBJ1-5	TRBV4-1	CASSQGPRPGISNQPQHF	TGCGCCAGCAGCCAAGGTCCCCGGCCCGGGATTAGCAATCAGCCCCAGCATTTT
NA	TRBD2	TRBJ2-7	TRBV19	CASSGLASYEQYF	TGTGCCAGCTCGGGACTAGCGAGCTACGAGCAGTACTTC
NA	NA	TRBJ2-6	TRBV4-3	CASSQFVTGSGANVLTF	TGCGCCAGCAGCCAATTTGTGACAGGCTCTGGGGCCAACGTCCTGACTTTC
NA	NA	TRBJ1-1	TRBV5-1	CASSLGAADDTEAFF	TGCGCCAGCAGCTTGGGGGCAGCCGATGATACTGAAGCTTTCTTT
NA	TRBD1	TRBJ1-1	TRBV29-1	CSVVTGGWGTEAFF	TGCAGCGTTGTGACAGGGGGCTGGGGCACTGAAGCTTTCTTT
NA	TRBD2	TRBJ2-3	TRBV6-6	CASSPLSGRGTDTQYF	TGTGCCAGCAGCCCACTCAGCGGGAGGGGCACAGATACGCAGTATTTT
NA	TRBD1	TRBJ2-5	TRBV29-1	CSAPGTGLGETQYF	TGCAGCGCGCCCGGGACAGGGTTGGGAGAGACCCAGTACTTC
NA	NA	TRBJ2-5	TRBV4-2	CASSQENRGQETQYF	TGTGCCAGCAGCCAAGAGAACAGAGGCCAAGAGACCCAGTACTTC
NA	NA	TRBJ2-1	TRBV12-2	CASRFGSEQFF	TGTGCAAGTCGCTTCGGGAGTGAGCAGTTCTTC
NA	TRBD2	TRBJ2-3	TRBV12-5	CASGLGAGVGDTQYF	TGTGCTAGTGGTTTGGGGGCGGGAGTGGGAGATACGCAGTATTTT